This T cell receptor beta chain was sequenced in a study of shared clonotypes between healthy human individuals. V was pared by 4 bases and J by 4 bases, with 7 bases of the junction left unmatched. The germline gives CDR1 MNHNY, CDR2 SVGAGI (reference sequence). The CDR3 has 15 residues. Authors' processing steps: ImmunoSEQ yielded junction-only sequences lacking quality scores, so filtering differed. Using immunoSEQ multiplex PCR, the repertoire was profiled, and TCRdb retains in-frame clones only, with some absent. That table is the source of V, J and clone size, and D and trimming were worked out from the DNA. The profile shows hundreds of thousands of clones, 97% of them singletons.

Sequenced sample: naive CD4+ T cells sorted from blood. The subset here: CD45RA+ positively selected. The chain joins TRBV6-6 to TRBJ1-1, with 9 bases identical to TRBD1. The TCR sequence derives from a woman aged 25 to 39 in good health. DNA of the CDR3: TGTGCCAGCAGTTTCACGGGACAGGGAGTCACTGAAGCTTTCTTT. The encoded protein is CASSFTGQGVTEAFF.